Following are 31 T cell receptor beta chains from one sample sequenced in a study of response to subunit inactivated influenza vaccine. TCRdb ran MiXCR on the RT-PCR reads and lists one entry per CDR3 protein. The repertoire holds 500,000 to 550,000 distinct CDR3 sequences, with roughly a quarter as singletons. The same data also went into a second study, on T cells expressing NK-cell markers. That work adds: 5'RACE template switching with UMIs generated TCR beta cDNA.

Sequencing used CD4+ T cells sorted from PBMCs, obtained less than 13 days after vaccination. These receptor sequences come from a man aged 45 to 65 who received an inactivated influenza vaccine.

The chain recombines TRBV7-2 with TRBJ2-1; D gene unclear. The V and J ends lost 4 bases and 2 bases respectively, with 15 bases between them. The germline V gene encodes CDR1 SGHTA and CDR2 FQGNSA. CDR3 size: 16 residues. The CDR3 spells CASSYMSISAYNEQFF. CDR3 in DNA: TGTGCCAGCAGCTACATGAGCATTTCGGCCTACAATGAGCAGTTCTTC. Looking up the rest from reference TRBV7-2 and TRBJ2-1 gives the full variable domain: GAGVSQSPSNKVTEKGKDVELRCDPISGHTALYWYRQSLGQGLEFLIYFQGNSAPDKSGLPSDRFSAERTGGSVSTLTIQRTQQEDSAVYLCASSYMSISAYNEQFFGPGTRLTVL.

This clonotype was observed a few times. The gene calls are TRBV2 and TRBJ2-1; a weak D match, TRBD2 (5 bases). The CDR3 is made up of 15 amino acids. Germline loops: CDR1 SNHLY, CDR2 FYNNEI. Deletions cut 3 bases from V and 1 base from J, with 10 bases between. In DNA form, the CDR3 reads TGTGCCAGCAGTGATCCGGGGTTTTCCTACAATGAGCAGTTCTTC. This encodes CASSDPGFSYNEQFF.

This clonotype was counted a few times. This chain connects TRBV12-3 or TRBV12-4 to TRBJ2-7; no clear D gene. The CDR3 runs to 12 residues. V was clipped by 7 bases and J by 4 bases, with 11 bases between them. CDR3 DNA sequence: TGTGCCAGCAAGGCAGTTGGATACGAGCAGTACTTC. This encodes CASKAVGYEQYF.

The V call is TRBV20-1, the J call TRBJ2-6; D is perhaps TRBD2 (6 bases). This CDR3 contains 17 residues. V gave up 4 bases and J gave up 0 bases, with 16 bases separating them. Germline CDR1 and CDR2: DFQATT and SNEGSKA (reference sequence). The CDR3 DNA sequence: TGCAGTGCTAATGGTTGGGACTCCCTCTCTGGGGCCAACGTCCTGACTTTC. Translated, it gives CSANGWDSLSGANVLTF.

The chain couples TRBV15 to TRBJ1-2; D remains ambiguous. The CDR3 sequence is 16 residues long. Germline V lookup: CDR1 LNHNV, CDR2 YYDKDF (reference sequence). V gave up 1 base and J gave up 2 bases, with 14 bases separating them. As DNA, the CDR3 is TGTGCCACCAGCAGAGTTGGACGGACCCAAAACTATGGCTACACCTTC. Translating it yields CATSRVGRTQNYGYTF.

This clonotype occurred a few times. The chain links TRBV18 to TRBJ2-7; 11 nucleotides line up with TRBD2. The CDR3 is made up of 15 amino acids. The trim removed 4 bases at V and 0 bases at J, leaving 2 bases unmatched. Germline-derived CDR1 and CDR2 are KGHSH and LQKENI. DNA for the CDR3: TGTGCCAGCTCACTGGGACTAGCGGTCTCCTACGAGCAGTACTTC. The encoded protein is CASSLGLAVSYEQYF.

CDR3 loop: CSVQTWENTEAFF. As DNA, the CDR3 is TGCAGCGTACAAACATGGGAGAACACTGAAGCTTTCTTT. This chain uses TRBV29-1 with TRBJ1-1; no definite D call. With 6 bases removed from V and 1 base from J, the gap between germline ends came to 12 bases. The CDR3 covers 13 residues. Germline V gene data show CDR1 as SQVTM and CDR2 as ANQGSEA.

This chain joins TRBV5-1 and TRBJ2-7; 9 nucleotides match TRBD1. Germline trimming cut 1 base from V and 5 bases from J; bases unmatched to any gene: 4. Germline V CDR1 and CDR2: SGHRS, YFSETQ. This CDR3 spans 14 amino acids. The CDR3 DNA reads TGCGCCAGCAGCTTGTCGGGACAGGGTGACGAGCAGTACTTC. Translated, it gives CASSLSGQGDEQYF. The full variable domain, in which reference TRBV5-1 and TRBJ2-7 provide the parts outside the CDR3, is KAGVTQTPRYLIKTRGQQVTLSCSPISGHRSVSWYQQTPGQGLQFLFEYFSETQRNKGNFPGRFSGRQFSNSRSEMNVSTLELGDSALYLCASSLSGQGDEQYFGPGTRLTVT.

The rearrangement uses TRBV5-1 and TRBJ2-1; D call uncertain. Germline V CDR1 and CDR2: SGHRS, YFSETQ. The CDR3 spans 11 residues. V was clipped by 2 bases and J by 12 bases, with 9 bases between them. CDR3: CASSFGLRQFF. CDR3 bases: TGCGCCAGCAGCTTCGGTCTTAGGCAGTTCTTC. Filled out from reference TRBV5-1 and TRBJ2-1, the complete variable domain reads KAGVTQTPRYLIKTRGQQVTLSCSPISGHRSVSWYQQTPGQGLQFLFEYFSETQRNKGNFPGRFSGRQFSNSRSEMNVSTLELGDSALYLCASSFGLRQFFGPGTRLTVL.

At least ten counts were recorded for this clonotype. The CDR3 DNA is TGTGCCAGCAGTTCTCTATCCTACGAGCAGTACTTC. Amino acids: CASSSLSYEQYF. V gene TRBV12-3 or TRBV12-4 combines with J gene TRBJ2-7; D remains ambiguous. V lost 4 bases and J 1 base, leaving 5 bases between the germline ends. The CDR3 length is 12 residues.

The V and J genes are TRBV4-3 and TRBJ1-5; perhaps TRBD1 as D (5 bases). There are 15 residues in the CDR3. CDR1 is LGHNA and CDR2 is YSLEER in the germline V gene. V lost 0 bases, J lost 6 bases, and 12 bases lay in between. The CDR3, as DNA: TGCGCCAGCAGCCAAGATAGCGGGGCCGGTCAGCCCCAGCATTTT. It codes for CASSQDSGAGQPQHF.

The gene calls are TRBV5-6 and TRBJ2-7; D gene unclear. Germline-derived CDR1 and CDR2 are SGHDT and YYEEEE. The CDR3 is 14 residues long. Deletions cut 2 bases from V and 6 bases from J, with 15 bases between. The CDR3 protein is CASSLGPTSLEQYF. CDR3 nucleotides: TGTGCCAGCAGCTTAGGGCCGACTTCCCTCGAGCAGTACTTC.

The J gene is TRBJ2-3, the V gene TRBV11-2; D call uncertain. The V end lost 1 base, the J end lost 7 bases, and 12 bases lay between the germline ends. The CDR3 consists of 14 residues. Per germline, CDR1 SGHAT and CDR2 FQNNGV. The CDR3 bases are TGTGCCAGCAGCTTAGTAGGCCGTTCGAATACGCAGTATTTT. Translated, it gives CASSLVGRSNTQYF.

This chain uses TRBV30 with TRBJ2-7; D is unresolved. Trimming removed 2 bases at V and 2 bases at J, with 10 bases between. The germline CDR1 and CDR2 sequences are GTSNPN and SVGIG (reference sequence). The CDR3 totals 13 residues. The CDR3 sequence: CAWSPEPTYEQYF. The CDR3 coding sequence is TGTGCCTGGAGTCCTGAACCCACCTACGAGCAGTACTTC.

This clonotype appeared a few times. The J gene is TRBJ2-2, the V gene TRBV28; no firm D call. The CDR3 covers 13 residues. Germline-derived CDR1 and CDR2 are MDHEN and SYDVKM. The germline V and J ends were trimmed by 5 bases and 2 bases, with 6 bases remaining between them. The CDR3 DNA reads TGTGCCAGCAGTACCCCTAACACCGGGGAGCTGTTTTTT. Translation: CASSTPNTGELFF.

The chain employs TRBV10-3 and TRBJ2-1; no clear D. V lost 0 bases, J lost 1 base, and 7 bases lay in between. Per germline, CDR1 ENHRY and CDR2 SYGVKD. This CDR3 contains 15 residues. CDR3 loop: CAISESIDSYNEQFF. The CDR3 nucleotides read TGTGCCATCAGTGAGTCTATTGATTCCTACAATGAGCAGTTCTTC.

The V gene is TRBV14, the J gene TRBJ2-5, with D perhaps matching TRBD1 or TRBD2 (5 bases each). CDR3 size: 16 residues. The V and J ends lost 1 base and 4 bases respectively, with 16 bases between them. The germline V gene has CDR1 SGHDN and CDR2 FVKESK. As DNA, the CDR3 is TGTGCCAGCAGCCAAGGACAGTACCAACTAGGAGAGACCCAGTACTTC. Translation: CASSQGQYQLGETQYF.

This clonotype was observed many times. The genes are TRBV5-1 and TRBJ2-1, with 12 bases identical to TRBD1. Germline V lookup: CDR1 SGHRS, CDR2 YFSETQ. V lost 4 bases and J lost 8; bases outside the gene matches: 7. CDR3 length: 15 residues. The CDR3: CASSRGTGGIDEQFF. The DNA for the CDR3 is TGCGCCAGCAGCCGCGGGACAGGGGGCATCGATGAGCAGTTCTTC.

This clonotype turned up a few times. This chain connects TRBV6-2 or TRBV6-3 to TRBJ2-7; the match to TRBD1 covers 9 bases. With V trimmed by 6 bases and J by 0 bases, 9 bases remained unmatched. Germline CDR1 reads MNHEY; CDR2 reads SVGEGT. CDR3 size: 16 residues. CDR3 nucleotides: TGTGCCAGCAGAACTACACAGGGGGCTATCTCCTACGAGCAGTACTTC. It codes for CASRTTQGAISYEQYF.

This clonotype was counted between two and nine times. The V gene is TRBV7-2, the J gene TRBJ2-2, with 11 bases aligning to TRBD1. Per the germline V gene, CDR1 is SGHTA and CDR2 is FQGNSA. CDR3 length: 16 amino acids. V was clipped by 5 bases and J by 5 bases; unmatched bases: 7. This CDR3 reads CASSQRTGGETGELFF. CDR3 bases: TGTGCCAGCAGCCAAAGGACAGGGGGCGAGACCGGGGAGCTGTTTTTT.

V usage is TRBV7-2 and J usage is TRBJ1-1; TRBD1 is a possible D gene (5 bases). CDR1 is SGHTA and CDR2 is FQGNSA in the germline V gene. Deletions cut 0 bases from V and 4 bases from J, with 12 bases between. There are 15 residues in the CDR3. CDR3 DNA: TGTGCCAGCAGCTTAGCTTGGGGGTCGGGCACTGAAGCTTTCTTT. Protein: CASSLAWGSGTEAFF.

The chain joins TRBV7-7 to TRBJ2-7, with unresolved D. Trimming removed 1 base from V and 4 bases from J, with 8 bases in between. CDR1 SSHAT and CDR2 FNYEAQ come from the germline V gene (reference sequence). The CDR3 loop spans 13 amino acids. The CDR3 bases are TGTGCCAGCAGCTTAGAGGTTGGATACGAGCAGTACTTC. Its translation: CASSLEVGYEQYF.

The V and J genes are TRBV6-1 and TRBJ2-7; TRBD2 matches at 10 bases. V shed 4 bases and J 2 bases; nucleotides not matched to a gene: 5. The V gene's germline CDR1 is MNHNS and CDR2 SASEGT. The CDR3 is 15 amino acids. DNA for the CDR3: TGTGCCAGCAGTGTAGCGGGAGGAGAACCCTACGAGCAGTACTTC. This encodes CASSVAGGEPYEQYF.

V and J are TRBV6-5 and TRBJ1-5; a weak D match, TRBD1 (5 bases). Germline lookup yields CDR1 MNHEY and CDR2 SVGAGI. The CDR3 contains 16 residues. Trimming took off 2 bases at V and 6 bases at J, with 17 bases between the two ends. Written as DNA, the CDR3 is TGTGCCAGCAGTTACGTTGGGGGGATATCGGGTCAGCCCCAGCATTTT. This gives the protein CASSYVGGISGQPQHF.

This clonotype was seen more than once but under ten times. CDR3 sequence (DNA): TGCGCCAGCAGCCGGACTAGCCGTCGCACGAACACCGGGGAGCTGTTTTTT. Its translation is CASSRTSRRTNTGELFF. The chain combines TRBV4-3 with TRBJ2-2, with 8 positions matching TRBD2. CDR1 and CDR2 (germline): LGHNA, YSLEER. V shed 4 bases and J 0 bases; nucleotides not matched to a gene: 7. This CDR3 spans 17 amino acids.

The CDR3 reads CASSLGQRLAGGRNEQFF. The CDR3 DNA sequence: TGTGCCAGCAGCTTGGGCCAACGACTAGCGGGGGGGCGAAATGAGCAGTTCTTC. V is TRBV5-6 and J is TRBJ2-1; TRBD2 agrees at 14 bases. Germline CDR1 and CDR2: SGHDT and YYEEEE. The CDR3 totals 18 residues. The V gene end was trimmed by 0 bases and the J gene end by 7 bases; junction bases not matched to a gene: 9.

V is TRBV3-1 and J is TRBJ2-1; 8 nucleotides agree with TRBD2. Germline V CDR1 and CDR2: LGHDT, YNNKEL (reference sequence). The CDR3 is 16 amino acids. J was trimmed by 3 bases and V by 2 bases; bases with no gene match: 6. The CDR3 DNA reads as TGTGCCAGCAGCCAAACTAGCGGAGCTCACTACAATGAGCAGTTCTTC. Amino acid sequence: CASSQTSGAHYNEQFF.

The J gene is TRBJ2-2, the V gene TRBV7-2, with TRBD1 as a possible D gene (5 bases). The CDR3 contains 15 residues. Between the trimmed V and J ends, which lost 2 bases and 6 bases, there was a span of 13 bases. Germline CDR1 and CDR2: SGHTA and FQGNSA. Here the CDR3 DNA reads TGTGCCAGCAGCTTATCAGGGAATGTCGCCGGGGAGCTGTTTTTT. The encoded protein is CASSLSGNVAGELFF.

This clonotype was observed at least ten times. This chain links TRBV20-1 with TRBJ2-7; D unresolved. Trimming left V 0 bases short and J 4 bases short, with 13 bases between. In germline, CDR1 is DFQATT, CDR2 SNEGSKA (reference sequence). CDR3 length: 14 residues. The CDR3 sequence: CSARDVASSYEQYF. The CDR3 DNA is TGCAGTGCTAGAGATGTGGCTAGTTCTTACGAGCAGTACTTC.

This clonotype has a handful of counts. This chain joins TRBV27 and TRBJ2-3; 10 bases map to TRBD2. The CDR3 runs 17 residues. V gave up 5 bases and J gave up 4 bases; unmatched junction bases: 12. The germline gives CDR1 MNHEY, CDR2 SMNVEV (reference sequence). The CDR3 sequence: CASSPGSGRALADTQYF. The DNA for the CDR3 is TGTGCCAGCAGTCCAGGGAGCGGGAGGGCCCTCGCAGATACGCAGTATTTT.

This clonotype was counted a few times. This chain links TRBV20-1 with TRBJ2-5; D may correspond to TRBD1 or TRBD2 (5 bases each). V lost 5 bases and J lost 4, with 20 bases in between. The CDR3 is 15 residues long. Germline CDR1 and CDR2: DFQATT and SNEGSKA (reference sequence). CDR3 sequence: CSAEIVSLGGETQYF. CDR3 sequence (DNA): TGCAGTGCTGAGATCGTGTCTCTTGGGGGAGAGACCCAGTACTTC.